This paragraph reports one T cell receptor (beta chain). The sample holds one count of this clone. Its cognate antigen has yet to be identified. No much larger clone exists at a distance of one base, and base qualities are not known. Measured from the cysteine to the valine, the CDR3 is 17 residues long. The CDR3 DNA has 51 bases and is translated from base 1. The junction shows trimming of 0 bases on V and 5 bases on J, plus 23 bases between the germline ends. In the germline V gene (reference sequence), CDR1 corresponds to GTSNPN and CDR2 to SVGIG. The Qiagen DNeasy Blood and Tissue Kit was used to extract total genomic DNA from the purified CD4+ T cells. The TCRbeta CDR3 region, defined according to IMGT, was amplified and sequenced using immunoSEQ immunosequencing protocols. As for how the authors treated the data: The immunoSEQ service preprocessed the raw sequence data to correct PCR and sequencing errors. The sequence data were imported into the immunoSEQ Analyzer and were further analyzed using VDJtools v1.0.7. The paired Wilcoxon signed-rank test was applied to assess differences between patients and controls. This is the immuneACCESS table as TCRdb keeps it, with only in-frame sequences that have V and J called. A part of the clones is gone; compared with another copy, unresolved V genes explain less than half, and the rest is unexplained. V, J and clone size derive from that table, while D and trimming were established from the DNA sequence. This sample comprises more than 15,000 clones, 92% of them detected only once. In total, the top ten clones hold less than 0.75% of the sample.

This sample stems from a study of untreated major depressive disorder (dated by TCRdb to 2016 to 2018). For context, the study as a whole: A cross-sectional case-control design was used to compare T cell phenotype and TCR repertoire between antidepressant-free major depressive disorder patients and individually matched non-depressed controls. The sequencing was a follow-up to the differences in Vbeta 5.1, Vbeta 11 and Vbeta 22 usage that flow cytometry had picked up across the whole cohort. What the work shows at the level of the full study, not this receptor alone: For the sequencing comparisons, planned one-tailed tests were run on just three Vbeta families that had been chosen in advance. In the sequencing data, TRBV25-01 and TRBV02-01 usage was found to follow the flow-cytometry pattern, although statistical significance was not reached. Because of the strict matching and exclusion criteria, the study sample was comparatively small, which limits how generalizable the findings are. The top five TRBV05-01 clones in every sequenced subject were all private clones. Higher TRBV05-01 (Vbeta 5.1) usage among CD4+ T cells of depressed patients compared with controls was confirmed by sequencing, with p = 0.040 in a one-tailed test.

Every depressed patient was matched in pairs with a non-depressed control on sex, age, current smoking status and body mass index. Every participant in the study was of European descent. A DSM-IV diagnosis of major depressive disorder and a Hamilton Rating Scale for Depression score of at least 18 were present in all patients. Patients had been free of any psychiatric medication, including antidepressants, for at least 8 weeks before enrollment. Among the patients, depression severity spanned the moderate-to-severe range. Major medical conditions, Axis I/II comorbidities, regular medication or illicit drug use, and drinking over 100 g alcohol weekly were applied as exclusion criteria for all participants. Approximately 30 ml of peripheral blood was collected into EDTA tubes from each participant. Magnetic negative selection with the BD IMag Human CD4 T Lymphocyte Enrichment Set was used to purify CD4+ T cells from thawed PBMCs. The CD4+ enrichment method typically yielded roughly 96% purity as confirmed by flow cytometry. A subgroup of a few case-control pairs, chosen blind to the chemokine receptor expression and flow-cytometric repertoire skewing results, underwent TCRbeta sequencing. All blood samples were drawn in the morning at 8:00 a.m., and PBMCs were separated by Ficoll-Hypaque gradient centrifugation. PBMCs were cryopreserved by gradual cooling to -80 degrees C and were kept in liquid nitrogen until assay.

The chain links TRBV30 with TRBJ2-7; the D gene may be TRBD1 or TRBD2, since each aligns over 6 bases. This sequence was found in a woman between 40 and 50 years old with major depressive disorder. The sample taken for sequencing was CD4+ T cells from PBMCs. The CDR3 in this case is CAWSVFQNMGGQNEQYV. The nucleotides are TGTGCCTGGAGTGTTTTCCAAAATATGGGGGGACAAAACGAGCAGTACGTC.